These T cell receptor beta chains were read from a single sample in a study of human T cells and chemical hapten exposure. TCRdb re-called the 5' RACE reads with MiXCR, one entry per CDR3 protein. The sample has some 150,000 distinct CDR3 sequences, roughly 4.1% seen once; the top ten hold approximately 1.3%. These receptors all stem from a female donor in good health. The CDR3 runs from the conserved cysteine through the conserved F or W. A D gene is named only where the DNA matches it firmly. Clone size is stated in some rows and not others, as once, few, many or a class when expanded.

cdr3_aa cdr3_nt clone_size j_call v_call d_call
CASRRETGVGQPQHF TGCGCCAGCAGGCGAGAGACAGGGGTGGGACAGCCCCAGCATTTT many TRBJ1-5 TRBV5-1 TRBD1
CASSETEVLATNEKLFF TGTGCCAGCAGTGAAACCGAGGTTCTCGCAACTAATGAAAAACTGTTTTTT many TRBJ1-4 TRBV6-1 NA
CASIRPLDNEQFF TGTGCCAGCATCCGCCCCCTTGACAATGAGCAGTTCTTC many TRBJ2-1 TRBV2 NA
CASSLSTGPGDSPLHF TGTGCCAGCAGCTTATCAACAGGGCCCGGTGATTCACCCCTCCACTTT many TRBJ1-6 TRBV7-9 NA
CSAAGTRSREQYF TGCAGTGCTGCCGGGACCCGGTCGCGGGAGCAGTACTTC few TRBJ2-7 TRBV20-1 NA
CASSDSVGENTGELFF TGTGCCAGCAGTGACTCGGTGGGGGAAAACACCGGGGAGCTGTTTTTT many TRBJ2-2 TRBV6-4 NA
CASSFPGLRSGGNTIYF TGTGCCAGCAGCTTCCCAGGGCTACGTTCTGGGGGAAACACCATATATTTT many TRBJ1-3 TRBV5-5 NA
CASSRDRNYEQYF TGTGCCAGCAGCCGCGACAGGAACTACGAGCAGTACTTC many TRBJ2-7 TRBV11-1 NA
CASRTGGPPYEQYF TGTGCCAGCAGGACAGGGGGCCCCCCGTACGAGCAGTACTTC many TRBJ2-7 TRBV11-2 TRBD1
CASSWGRTEAFF TGTGCCAGCAGTTGGGGAAGAACTGAAGCTTTCTTT many TRBJ1-1 TRBV6-2/TRBV6-3 NA
CASSGRGTGTDTQYF TGTGCCAGCAGTGGACGGGGGACCGGCACAGATACGCAGTATTTT many TRBJ2-3 TRBV12-3/TRBV12-4 NA
CASSRDSVGAYNSPLHF TGTGCCAGCAGCCGAGACAGCGTAGGGGCCTATAATTCACCCCTCCACTTT many TRBJ1-6 TRBV7-2 NA
CASRGPRGYGYTF TGTGCCAGCAGGGGCCCACGAGGCTATGGCTACACCTTC few TRBJ1-2 TRBV28 NA
CASSFSGTYYEQYF TGTGCCAGCAGCTTTAGCGGGACCTACTACGAGCAGTACTTC NA TRBJ2-7 TRBV12-3/TRBV12-4 TRBD2
CASSLGPSTDTQYF TGTGCCAGCAGTTTAGGACCCAGCACAGATACGCAGTATTTT many TRBJ2-3 TRBV7-2 NA
CASSQAVPDTQYF TGTGCCAGCAGCCAAGCCGTGCCGGATACGCAGTATTTT many TRBJ2-3 TRBV3-1 NA
CASSPKGGHTQYF TGTGCCAGCAGCCCCAAAGGGGGCCATACGCAGTATTTT NA TRBJ2-3 TRBV7-2 TRBD1
CASSPRGGAYEQYF TGTGCCAGCAGCCCGCGGGGGGGAGCCTACGAGCAGTACTTC NA TRBJ2-7 TRBV5-4 TRBD2
CAWSDFGELFF TGTGCCTGGAGTGATTTCGGGGAGCTGTTTTTT many TRBJ2-2 TRBV30 NA
CASSLVSGNEQFF TGTGCCAGCAGCTTGGTGTCGGGAAATGAGCAGTTCTTC few TRBJ2-1 TRBV5-4 NA
CASRPPGLATDTQYF TGTGCCAGCAGACCCCCGGGACTAGCCACAGATACGCAGTATTTT NA TRBJ2-3 TRBV12-3/TRBV12-4 TRBD2
CASSLAQGGTYEQYF TGTGCCAGCAGCTTAGCACAGGGAGGAACCTACGAGCAGTACTTC few TRBJ2-7 TRBV7-6 NA
CASSFRQSCNQPQHF TGTGCCAGCAGTTTCCGACAGTCGTGCAATCAGCCCCAGCATTTT NA TRBJ1-5 TRBV12-3/TRBV12-4 NA
CASSPSPGSSYEQYF TGTGCCAGCTCACCATCGCCAGGGAGCTCCTACGAGCAGTACTTC many TRBJ2-7 TRBV18 NA
CSAPKTLAGGQSEQFF TGCAGTGCTCCCAAAACCCTAGCGGGGGGTCAGAGTGAGCAGTTCTTC NA TRBJ2-1 TRBV20-1 TRBD2
CASSLYGTSKNIQYF TGTGCCAGCAGTTTATACGGAACCTCCAAAAACATTCAGTACTTC few TRBJ2-4 TRBV28 NA
CASSLAESYKQFF TGTGCCAGCAGTTTAGCTGAATCTTACAAGCAGTTCTTC many TRBJ2-1 TRBV12-3/TRBV12-4 NA
CSAEPSGGALSTDTQYF TGCAGCGCTGAGCCTAGCGGGGGGGCTCTTAGCACAGATACGCAGTATTTT many TRBJ2-3 TRBV29-1 TRBD2
CASSTLDGYTF TGTGCCAGTAGCACTCTAGATGGCTACACCTTC few TRBJ1-2 TRBV19 NA
CSARAGRGTEAFF TGCAGTGCTAGAGCGGGGCGGGGGACTGAAGCTTTCTTT NA TRBJ1-1 TRBV20-1 NA
CASSWTDRMNTGELFF TGCGCCAGCAGCTGGACGGACAGGATGAACACCGGGGAGCTGTTTTTT many TRBJ2-2 TRBV5-1 TRBD1
CAWSMTGGNTEAFF TGTGCCTGGAGTATGACAGGGGGGAACACTGAAGCTTTCTTT NA TRBJ1-1 TRBV30 TRBD1
CSVVPGTRFGETQYF TGCAGCGTCGTTCCCGGGACACGATTCGGGGAGACCCAGTACTTC many TRBJ2-5 TRBV29-1 NA